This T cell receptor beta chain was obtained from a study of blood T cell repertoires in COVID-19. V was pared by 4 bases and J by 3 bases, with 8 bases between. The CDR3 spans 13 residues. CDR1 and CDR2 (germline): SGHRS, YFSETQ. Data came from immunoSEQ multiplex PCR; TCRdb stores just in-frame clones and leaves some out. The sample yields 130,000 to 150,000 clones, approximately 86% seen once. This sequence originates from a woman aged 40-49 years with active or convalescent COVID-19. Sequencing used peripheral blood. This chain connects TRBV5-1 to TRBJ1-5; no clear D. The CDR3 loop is CASSPGDNQPQHF. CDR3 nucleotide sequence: TGCGCCAGCAGCCCCGGTGACAATCAGCCCCAGCATTTT. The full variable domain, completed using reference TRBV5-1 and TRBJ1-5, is KAGVTQTPRYLIKTRGQQVTLSCSPISGHRSVSWYQQTPGQGLQFLFEYFSETQRNKGNFPGRFSGRQFSNSRSEMNVSTLELGDSALYLCASSPGDNQPQHFGDGTRLSIL.